The 27 T cell receptor beta chains below were found in one sample sequenced in a study of cytomegalovirus exposure and HLA in healthy donors. Some clones are missing from TCRdb's copy, which holds only in-frame ones; the method was immunoSEQ multiplex PCR. Of approximately 170,000 clones in the sample, 91% were seen once. The sample taken for sequencing was PBMCs. These receptors were taken from a young woman in good health and CMV-seropositive.

This rearrangement joins TRBV7-8 to TRBJ1-4; 7 bases map to TRBD1. This CDR3 has 16 residues. V was pared by 5 bases and J by 5 bases, with 11 bases of the junction left unmatched. Per the germline V gene, CDR1 is SGHVS and CDR2 is FQNEAQ. The CDR3 here is CASSRGQSRGNEKLFF. The CDR3 DNA is TGTGCCAGCAGCCGGGGACAGTCCCGCGGCAATGAAAAACTGTTTTTT. The full variable domain, with the rest looked up from reference TRBV7-8 and TRBJ1-4, is GAGVSQSPRYKVAKRGQDVALRCDPISGHVSLFWYQQALGQGPEFLTYFQNEAQLDKSGLPSDRFFAERPEGSVSTLKIQRTQQEDSAVYLCASSRGQSRGNEKLFFGSGTQLSVL.

The chain carries TRBV28 and TRBJ2-6, with D tentatively TRBD1 (6 bases). Trimming cost V 5 bases and J 0 bases, with 14 bases left between them. Germline V CDR1 and CDR2: MDHEN, SYDVKM. The CDR3 extends over 17 amino acids. CDR3 nucleotides: TGTGCCAGCAGTCCCCTGACAGGTTCCTCTGGGGCCAACGTCCTGACTTTC. This translates into CASSPLTGSSGANVLTF. Filled out from reference TRBV28 and TRBJ2-6, the complete variable domain reads DVKVTQSSRYLVKRTGEKVFLECVQDMDHENMFWYRQDPGLGLRLIYFSYDVKMKEKGDIPEGYSVSREKKERFSLILESASTNQTSMYLCASSPLTGSSGANVLTFGAGSRLTVL.

The V call is TRBV7-3, the J call TRBJ2-5; 11 positions agree with TRBD2. CDR3 size: 15 residues. Trimming at V came to 6 bases and at J to 5 bases, leaving 8 bases not matched to a gene. Per germline, CDR1 SGHTA and CDR2 FQGTGA. CDR3 sequence: CASSLLAGDGETQYF. CDR3 in DNA: TGTGCCAGCAGTCTACTAGCGGGAGACGGGGAGACCCAGTACTTC.

The chain recombines TRBV5-1 with TRBJ2-7; 7 bases are shared with TRBD1. The J segment lost 6 bases and the V segment lost 6 bases, leaving 3 bases of the junction unmatched. CDR1 and CDR2 (germline): SGHRS, YFSETQ. This CDR3 has 11 amino acids. CDR3 nucleotides: TGCGCCAGCAACTACAGGGGCGAGCAGTACTTC. The encoded protein is CASNYRGEQYF.

The chain combines TRBV18 with TRBJ1-4; 8 nucleotides agree with TRBD1. J was trimmed by 3 bases and V by 3 bases; bases with no gene match: 9. Per germline, CDR1 KGHSH and CDR2 LQKENI. CDR3 length: 17 residues. In nucleotides, the CDR3 is TGTGCCAGCTCACCTCTGGACAGGGATATTGCTAATGAAAAACTGTTTTTT. Protein product: CASSPLDRDIANEKLFF.

The count of this clone is one. This sequence joins TRBV5-1 and TRBJ1-1, with D possibly TRBD1 on 5 matching bases. V lost 2 bases and J 4 bases, leaving 9 bases between the germline ends. The CDR3 has 13 amino acids. Germline assignment: CDR1 SGHRS and CDR2 YFSETQ. The CDR3 region has the DNA TGCGCCAGCAGCTTACAGGAAAGCACTGAAGCTTTCTTT. It encodes CASSLQESTEAFF.

This clone was detected only a few times. CDR3: CASSGQGMRTTNEKLFF. CDR3 bases: TGTGCCAGTAGTGGACAGGGAATGAGAACAACTAATGAAAAACTGTTTTTT. V usage is TRBV19 and J usage is TRBJ1-4; TRBD1 matches at 8 bases. This CDR3 spans 17 amino acids. Germline loops: CDR1 LNHDA, CDR2 SQIVND (reference sequence). Losses at the gene ends were 5 bases for V and 0 bases for J; bases not matched to a gene: 8.

The V call is TRBV19, the J call TRBJ2-3; 10 bases agree with TRBD2. The length of the CDR3 is 16 residues. J was trimmed by 1 base and V by 4 bases; bases with no gene match: 5. The V gene's germline CDR1 is LNHDA and CDR2 SQIVND (reference sequence). The CDR3: CASSTGLALGTDTQYF. In DNA form, the CDR3 reads TGTGCCAGTAGTACGGGACTAGCGCTAGGCACAGATACGCAGTATTTT.

The chain is built from TRBV9 and TRBJ1-5, with D maybe TRBD1 (5 bases). This CDR3 is 17 amino acids long. Germline assignment: CDR1 SGDLS and CDR2 YYNGEE. The V end lost 4 bases, the J end lost 2 bases, and 19 bases lay between the germline ends. The CDR3 nucleotides read TGTGCCAGCAGCCCGCGACAGCCGTGGATGGGCAATCAGCCCCAGCATTTT. Residues: CASSPRQPWMGNQPQHF.

The chain recombines TRBV2 with TRBJ1-1, with 10 bases aligning to TRBD1. Germline V lookup: CDR1 SNHLY, CDR2 FYNNEI. The CDR3 length is 15 residues. With 6 bases clipped from V and 0 bases from J, the junction kept 4 bases outside the gene matches. The CDR3 sequence is CASSRQGAMNTEAFF. CDR3 DNA sequence: TGTGCCAGCAGCCGACAGGGGGCTATGAACACTGAAGCTTTCTTT.

The V gene is TRBV6-5, the J gene TRBJ1-1; D possibly corresponds to TRBD1 (5 bases). CDR3 length: 15 residues. Trimming took off 0 bases at V and 4 bases at J, with 12 bases between the two ends. CDR1 MNHEY and CDR2 SVGAGI come from the germline V gene. The CDR3 is CASSYSAGPFTEAFF. CDR3 nucleotide sequence: TGTGCCAGCAGTTACTCGGCAGGGCCCTTCACTGAAGCTTTCTTT.

The J gene is TRBJ1-2, the V gene TRBV5-1; TRBD1 might be the D (5 bases). Trimming shortened V by 0 bases and J by 8 bases, and 14 bases separated the two germline ends. The germline CDR1 and CDR2 sequences are SGHRS and YFSETQ. CDR3 length: 14 residues. The DNA for the CDR3 is TGCGCCAGCAGCTTGGATCCAGGGACTGGCGGCTACACCTTC. Its translation is CASSLDPGTGGYTF. The whole variable domain, remainder taken from reference TRBV5-1 and TRBJ1-2, is KAGVTQTPRYLIKTRGQQVTLSCSPISGHRSVSWYQQTPGQGLQFLFEYFSETQRNKGNFPGRFSGRQFSNSRSEMNVSTLELGDSALYLCASSLDPGTGGYTFGSGTRLTVV.

CDR3 DNA sequence: TGCACCACCCAAGCGGGGGGCTACGAGCAGTACTTC. Its translation: CTTQAGGYEQYF. This chain joins TRBV1 and TRBJ2-7; the table's D call of TRBD2 was not tested on the DNA. TRBV1 is termed a pseudogene. This CDR3 spans 12 amino acids.

This clone showed up just once. In DNA form, the CDR3 reads TGTGCCAGCAGCCCCGGACAGTACACAGATACGCAGTATTTT. Its translation: CASSPGQYTDTQYF. This chain links TRBV9 with TRBJ2-3; D possibly corresponds to TRBD1 (6 bases). Germline loops: CDR1 SGDLS, CDR2 YYNGEE. The CDR3 loop spans 14 amino acids. V dropped 4 bases and J dropped 2 bases, with 11 bases sitting between them.

The V and J genes are TRBV2 and TRBJ2-2, with 10 bases identical to TRBD2. Per germline, CDR1 SNHLY and CDR2 FYNNEI. This CDR3 spans 16 amino acids. The V segment lost 7 bases and the J segment 3 bases; nucleotides outside the gene matches: 8. The DNA for the CDR3 is TGTGCCAGCACCCCTAGACTAGCGGGTCACACCGGGGAGCTGTTTTTT. It codes for CASTPRLAGHTGELFF. Full variable domain (remainder filled in from reference TRBV2 and TRBJ2-2): EPEVTQTPSHQVTQMGQEVILRCVPISNHLYFYWYRQILGQKVEFLVSFYNNEISEKSEIFDDQFSVERPDGSNFTLKIRSTKLEDSAMYFCASTPRLAGHTGELFFGEGSRLTVL.

V usage is TRBV5-6 and J usage is TRBJ2-5, with TRBD1 matching 9 bases. Per the germline V gene, CDR1 is SGHDT and CDR2 is YYEEEE. V lost 0 bases to trimming and J lost 1 base; unmatched junction nucleotides: 4. The CDR3 is 16 residues long. CDR3 in DNA: TGTGCCAGCAGCTTGGGTGACAGGGGGATCCAAGAGACCCAGTACTTC. Translating gives CASSLGDRGIQETQYF.

In DNA form, the CDR3 reads TGCGCCAGCAGCCACTTTCGGGACAGCGCAATCGTGGCGGGCGAGCAGTACTTC. It encodes CASSHFRDSAIVAGEQYF. The rearrangement uses TRBV4-3 and TRBJ2-7, with 7 bases identical to TRBD1. This CDR3 contains 18 residues. The V and J ends lost 3 bases and 6 bases, in that order; junction bases with no gene match: 20. CDR1 LGHNA and CDR2 YSLEER come from the germline V gene.

CDR3 bases: TGTGCCAGCAGCTTATCAAGCGGGAGGGCCGATGAGCAGTTCTTC. It specifies CASSLSSGRADEQFF. The V and J genes are TRBV7-2 and TRBJ2-1; 10 bases are a match to TRBD2. J gave up 8 bases and V 2 bases, and 6 bases lay outside the gene matches. The germline CDR1 and CDR2 sequences are SGHTA and FQGNSA. This CDR3 spans 15 amino acids.

This rearrangement joins TRBV23-1 to TRBJ1-3; D gene unclear. TRBV23-1 is marked as an open reading frame, function uncertain. V shed 4 bases and J shed 0 bases, with 13 bases lying between them. The CDR3 has 16 amino acids. In nucleotides, the CDR3 is TGCGCCAGCAGTCCCCCCGGAGTTAGCTCTGGAAACACCATATATTTT. This translates into CASSPPGVSSGNTIYF.

The gene calls are TRBV5-1 and TRBJ2-7; D might be TRBD1 (5 bases). The CDR3 covers 17 residues. V was trimmed by 0 bases and J by 0 bases, leaving 16 bases between them. Per germline, CDR1 SGHRS and CDR2 YFSETQ. In DNA, the CDR3 is TGCGCCAGCAGCTTGGAGCCACTTCGACAGACCTCCTACGAGCAGTACTTC. As protein: CASSLEPLRQTSYEQYF.

The chain uses TRBV4-3 and TRBJ2-1; TRBD1 aligns across 7 bases. In germline, CDR1 is LGHNA, CDR2 YSLEER. The V segment lost 4 bases and the J segment 4 bases; nucleotides outside the gene matches: 13. This CDR3 comprises 17 residues. CDR3 amino acids: CASSPWKVGTVYNEQFF. Written as DNA, the CDR3 is TGCGCCAGCAGCCCCTGGAAGGTTGGGACAGTTTACAATGAGCAGTTCTTC.

The chain recombines TRBV19 with TRBJ1-1; D unclear. This CDR3 spans 14 amino acids. Per germline, CDR1 LNHDA and CDR2 SQIVND (reference sequence). V was clipped by 1 base and J by 1 base, with 7 bases between them. CDR3 protein: CASSIGGGNTEAFF. The CDR3 region has the DNA TGTGCCAGTAGTATAGGAGGAGGGAACACTGAAGCTTTCTTT.

V is TRBV7-2 and J is TRBJ2-2; a possible D gene is TRBD2 (5 bases). The germline gives CDR1 SGHTA, CDR2 FQGNSA. CDR3 length: 15 residues. V lost 2 bases, J lost 6 bases, and 13 bases lay in between. The CDR3 reads CASSLSGLLAGELFF. The CDR3 bases are TGTGCCAGCAGCTTAAGTGGCTTACTAGCCGGGGAGCTGTTTTTT.

DNA for the CDR3: TGTGCCAGCAATCCCCGGACTAGCGGCTTCAATGAGCAGTTCTTC. It specifies CASNPRTSGFNEQFF. The chain has TRBV2 and TRBJ2-1, with TRBD2 matching 10 bases. The CDR3 totals 15 residues. V was pared by 7 bases and J by 6 bases, with 9 bases of the junction left unmatched. Germline V lookup: CDR1 SNHLY, CDR2 FYNNEI. Using reference TRBV2 and TRBJ2-1 for the parts outside the CDR3, the full variable domain is EPEVTQTPSHQVTQMGQEVILRCVPISNHLYFYWYRQILGQKVEFLVSFYNNEISEKSEIFDDQFSVERPDGSNFTLKIRSTKLEDSAMYFCASNPRTSGFNEQFFGPGTRLTVL.

The rearrangement uses TRBV15 and TRBJ1-1; 7 nucleotides line up with TRBD1. Germline loops: CDR1 LNHNV, CDR2 YYDKDF (reference sequence). With 3 bases clipped from V and 7 bases from J, the junction kept 14 bases outside the gene matches. The CDR3 runs to 16 residues. CDR3 region: CATSSSGTVGFGEAFF. Written as DNA, the CDR3 is TGTGCCACCAGCAGCTCCGGGACAGTTGGGTTCGGTGAAGCTTTCTTT.

The chain employs TRBV4-1 and TRBJ2-1; D remains ambiguous. The CDR3 contains 13 residues. The germline V gene encodes CDR1 MGHRA and CDR2 YSYEKL. V was clipped by 3 bases and J by 7 bases, with 10 bases between them. The CDR3 nucleotides read TGCGCCAGCAGCCACGAGATAGATAATGAGCAGTTCTTC. Its translation is CASSHEIDNEQFF.

The chain joins TRBV2 to TRBJ2-1, with 10 bases aligning to TRBD2. The ends lost 4 bases at V and 9 bases at J; junction bases unmatched: 15. The CDR3 runs to 17 residues. Per the germline V gene, CDR1 is SNHLY and CDR2 is FYNNEI. CDR3 DNA sequence: TGTGCCAGCAGTGTCCCCGGGGGGCTAGCGGGAGTGAGTGAGCAGTTCTTC. Its translation is CASSVPGGLAGVSEQFF.